These 29 T cell receptor beta chains share one sample of origin, sequenced in a study of long-term antiretroviral therapy in people with HIV. The run of the v3.0 immunoSEQ assay was at survey level. The table came from immunoSEQ multiplex PCR; TCRdb's copy has only in-frame clones and leaves some out. The sample yields roughly 9,000 clones, 70% to 80% seen once. This sample comprised unsorted PBMCs, obtained 0.4 years before starting antiretroviral therapy. These receptor sequences come from a young man with HIV.

This clone has a handful of counts. V usage is TRBV4-3 and J usage is TRBJ2-7; 8 bases fit TRBD1. This CDR3 comprises 15 residues. Germline CDR1 reads LGHNA; CDR2 reads YSLEER. V lost 1 base and J lost 3; bases outside the gene matches: 5. The CDR3 loop reads CASSQGTGWDYEQYF. The DNA for the CDR3 is TGCGCCAGCAGCCAAGGGACAGGGTGGGACTACGAGCAGTACTTC.

This chain connects TRBV5-1 to TRBJ1-6, with TRBD1 matching over 10 bases. The V and J ends lost 3 bases and 0 bases, in that order; junction bases with no gene match: 6. Germline V gene data show CDR1 as SGHRS and CDR2 as YFSETQ. The CDR3 consists of 18 residues. The DNA of the CDR3 is TGCGCCAGCAGCTGGGAGAGGACAGGGGGCTCCTATAATTCACCCCTCCACTTT. Translated: CASSWERTGGSYNSPLHF. Filled out from reference TRBV5-1 and TRBJ1-6, the complete variable domain reads KAGVTQTPRYLIKTRGQQVTLSCSPISGHRSVSWYQQTPGQGLQFLFEYFSETQRNKGNFPGRFSGRQFSNSRSEMNVSTLELGDSALYLCASSWERTGGSYNSPLHFGNGTRLTVT.

The chain carries TRBV30 and TRBJ1-4; weak D call: TRBD1 (5 bases). The V gene lost 3 bases and the J gene lost 2 bases, with 19 bases spanning the gap. This CDR3 has 17 residues. From germline, CDR1 is GTSNPN and CDR2 SVGIG (reference sequence). CDR3 residues: CAWRGGGPAWTNEKLFF. Here the CDR3 DNA reads TGTGCCTGGAGGGGGGGAGGGCCCGCATGGACTAATGAAAAACTGTTTTTT.

The chain links TRBV7-2 to TRBJ2-3; 7 bases agree with TRBD2. Per germline, CDR1 SGHTA and CDR2 FQGNSA. Trimming at V came to 1 base and at J to 2 bases, leaving 6 bases not matched to a gene. The CDR3 contains 16 residues. The CDR3 here is CASSLVGTTATDTQYF. CDR3 sequence (DNA): TGTGCCAGCAGCTTAGTGGGGACTACTGCCACAGATACGCAGTATTTT.

The chain recombines TRBV9 with TRBJ2-1; possibly TRBD1 or TRBD2 for D (5 bases each). Germline assignment: CDR1 SGDLS and CDR2 YYNGEE. V was shortened by 1 base and J by 7 bases, with 9 bases between the two germline ends. CDR3 length: 13 amino acids. In DNA form, the CDR3 reads TGTGCCAGCAGCGTAAGTGGGGGAAATGAGCAGTTCTTC. Its protein product is CASSVSGGNEQFF.

The chain joins TRBV4-1 to TRBJ2-5; 7 nucleotides align to TRBD2. V shed 5 bases, J shed 5 bases, and the junction held 8 bases outside the gene matches. The CDR3 sequence is 14 residues long. In germline, CDR1 is MGHRA, CDR2 YSYEKL. The CDR3 coding sequence is TGCGCCAGCAGCTCCTGGACTAGTGAGGAGACCCAGTACTTC. Its translation is CASSSWTSEETQYF.

The sample holds one count of this clone. The CDR3 DNA reads as TGTGCCAGCAGCTTAAGGGGCAGTCCCAGGCCAGGCACGAACACCATATATTTT. Translating gives CASSLRGSPRPGTNTIYF. This chain links TRBV7-2 with TRBJ1-3; perhaps TRBD1 as D (5 bases). Per the germline V gene, CDR1 is SGHTA and CDR2 is FQGNSA. Trimming pared 2 bases from V and 7 bases from J, leaving 24 bases between. The CDR3 runs to 18 residues.

The V call is TRBV19, the J call TRBJ1-2; D gene uncertain. Trimming left V 9 bases short and J 7 bases short, with 21 bases between. CDR1 and CDR2 from the germline V gene are LNHDA and SQIVND (reference sequence). The CDR3 consists of 14 residues. This CDR3 is CASTERLDSSGYTF. The CDR3 nucleotides read TGTGCCAGCACTGAAAGACTTGATTCGTCTGGCTACACCTTC.

V and J are TRBV5-7 and TRBJ2-3; 7 nucleotides agree with TRBD1. TRBV5-7 counts as an open reading frame of uncertain function. The CDR3 is 17 amino acids. The V gene end was trimmed by 0 bases and the J gene end by 2 bases; junction bases not matched to a gene: 9. The CDR3 region has the DNA TGTGCCAGCAGCTTGGTTGACCGGACAGGCCACACAGATACGCAGTATTTT. Protein sequence: CASSLVDRTGHTDTQYF.

V usage is TRBV5-4 and J usage is TRBJ2-1; the match to TRBD1 covers 8 bases. Germline V gene sequence: CDR1 SGHNT, CDR2 YYREEE (reference sequence). Losses at the gene ends were 3 bases for V and 1 base for J; bases not matched to a gene: 6. The length of the CDR3 is 16 residues. The CDR3 loop reads CASSSQGEASYNEQFF. Here the CDR3 DNA reads TGTGCCAGCAGCTCACAGGGGGAAGCGTCCTACAATGAGCAGTTCTTC.

The DNA of the CDR3 is TGCGCCAGCAGCTTGGCCCCTAGCGGAAACACCGGGGAGCTGTTTTTT. This gives the protein CASSLAPSGNTGELFF. The chain employs TRBV5-1 and TRBJ2-2; 7 positions match TRBD2. There are 16 residues in the CDR3. CDR1 is SGHRS, CDR2 YFSETQ, per germline. After removal of 0 bases from V and 2 bases from J, the junction contained 4 bases not matched to a gene.

The chain links TRBV4-1 to TRBJ2-7; a possible D gene is TRBD1 (6 bases). V lost 4 bases, J lost 1 base, and 8 bases lay in between. There are 13 residues in the CDR3. Germline values: CDR1 MGHRA, CDR2 YSYEKL. This chain's CDR3 is CASSRGQSYEQYF. The CDR3 region has the DNA TGCGCCAGCAGCCGCGGACAGTCCTACGAGCAGTACTTC.

This chain joins TRBV29-1 and TRBJ2-3, with 10 positions matching TRBD1. The CDR3 sequence is 16 residues long. With V trimmed by 7 bases and J by 2 bases, 12 bases remained unmatched. Germline CDR1 SQVTM, CDR2 ANQGSEA. Here the CDR3 reads CSAKSSTGGVTDTQYF. In DNA, the CDR3 is TGCAGCGCGAAATCATCGACAGGGGGCGTCACAGATACGCAGTATTTT.

This sequence joins TRBV5-6 and TRBJ2-7, with unresolved D. The CDR3 loop spans 14 amino acids. V lost 1 base and J lost 0, with 8 bases in between. CDR1 and CDR2 (germline): SGHDT, YYEEEE. CDR3 sequence reads: CASSLLRLSYEQYF. CDR3 nucleotides: TGTGCCAGCAGCTTGTTGCGCCTCTCCTACGAGCAGTACTTC.

The chain recombines TRBV5-4 with TRBJ1-1; TRBD1 agrees at 8 bases. In germline, CDR1 is SGHNT, CDR2 YYREEE (reference sequence). J was trimmed by 7 bases and V by 0 bases; bases with no gene match: 8. CDR3 length: 15 amino acids. The CDR3 coding sequence is TGTGCCAGCAGCTTGGTGGCAGGGGGCGAGGATGAAGCTTTCTTT. Translating it yields CASSLVAGGEDEAFF.

The CDR3 region is CASSRRTGLNSPLHF. The CDR3 nucleotides read TGTGCCAGCAGCAGACGGACAGGGCTTAATTCACCCCTCCACTTT. This chain joins TRBV13 and TRBJ1-6, with 8 bases aligning to TRBD1. There are 15 residues in the CDR3. Germline V lookup: CDR1 PRHDT, CDR2 FYEKMQ (reference sequence). The trim removed 5 bases at V and 6 bases at J, leaving 6 bases unmatched.

J is TRBJ1-5 and V is TRBV7-2; tentative D call: TRBD1 (5 bases). This CDR3 is built from 14 residues. Germline CDR1 reads SGHTA; CDR2 reads FQGNSA. Trimming removed 2 bases at V and 5 bases at J, with 10 bases between. The CDR3 sequence is CASSLTWGDQPQHF. The CDR3 nucleotides read TGTGCCAGCAGCTTAACCTGGGGGGATCAGCCCCAGCATTTT.

This clone was detected a few times. The chain couples TRBV19 to TRBJ2-7; 13 nucleotides agree with TRBD2. CDR3 length: 15 amino acids. The germline CDR1 and CDR2 sequences are LNHDA and SQIVND (reference sequence). Trimming at V came to 6 bases and at J to 4 bases, leaving 6 bases not matched to a gene. Here the CDR3 reads CASRETSGRIYEQYF. The CDR3, as DNA: TGTGCCAGTAGGGAGACTAGCGGGAGGATTTACGAGCAGTACTTC.

CDR3 in DNA: TGTGCCAGCAGCCCTAGGTGGGGTGGAAACACCATATATTTT. Its protein product is CASSPRWGGNTIYF. V and J are TRBV27 and TRBJ1-3; D unclear. The CDR3 is made up of 14 amino acids. Germline assignment: CDR1 MNHEY and CDR2 SMNVEV (reference sequence). V dropped 6 bases and J dropped 3 bases, with 12 bases sitting between them.

This clone occurred once. V usage is TRBV6-6 and J usage is TRBJ2-5; tentatively, D is TRBD1 (5 bases). The CDR3 loop spans 16 amino acids. The germline V and J ends were trimmed by 6 bases and 4 bases, with 21 bases remaining between them. Germline CDR1 and CDR2: MNHNY and SVGAGI (reference sequence). Here the CDR3 reads CASSTPTVGRRETQYF. CDR3 in DNA: TGTGCCAGCAGCACCCCCACCGTGGGGCGGAGAGAGACCCAGTACTTC.

This chain uses TRBV14 with TRBJ2-7; no clear D gene. From germline, CDR1 is SGHDN and CDR2 FVKESK. This CDR3 is 13 amino acids long. V was shortened by 1 base and J by 5 bases, with 9 bases between the two germline ends. CDR3 DNA sequence: TGTGCCAGCAGCCAAGTCCACGGGCACGAGCAGTACTTC. Residues: CASSQVHGHEQYF.

This clone has just a few counts. This rearrangement joins TRBV9 to TRBJ1-2; 11 nucleotides agree with TRBD1. The V segment lost 3 bases and the J segment 8 bases; nucleotides outside the gene matches: 9. CDR1 is SGDLS, CDR2 YYNGEE, per germline. The CDR3 consists of 15 residues. The CDR3 DNA is TGTGCCAGCAGCGCTTGGACAGGGGGCCAGGGGGGCTACACCTTC. It specifies CASSAWTGGQGGYTF.

The chain combines TRBV5-6 with TRBJ1-1; D not certain. This CDR3 contains 14 residues. Germline CDR1 SGHDT, CDR2 YYEEEE. Trimming shortened V by 2 bases and J by 8 bases, and 16 bases separated the two germline ends. The DNA for the CDR3 is TGTGCCAGCAGCTTAGTGGTCAACCGGGAAGAAGCTTTCTTT. Amino acid sequence: CASSLVVNREEAFF.

This clone was counted a single time. The gene calls are TRBV15 and TRBJ1-5, with D hard to call. The CDR3 is 15 amino acids. Trimming pared 5 bases from V and 4 bases from J, leaving 15 bases between. Germline assignment: CDR1 LNHNV and CDR2 YYDKDF (reference sequence). The CDR3 is CATSGAGSPNQPQHF. CDR3 in DNA: TGTGCCACCAGCGGCGCGGGCAGCCCTAATCAGCCCCAGCATTTT.

The rearrangement links TRBV11-3 to TRBJ1-1; the D gene is possibly TRBD1 (6 bases). Trimming shortened V by 1 base and J by 1 base, and 7 bases separated the two germline ends. The germline gives CDR1 SGHNT, CDR2 YENEEA. The CDR3 is 14 amino acids. The CDR3 region has the DNA TGTGCCAGCAGCTTAGCCAGGGGGAACACTGAAGCTTTCTTT. Its protein product is CASSLARGNTEAFF.

The chain uses TRBV6-1 and TRBJ1-1; a possible D gene is TRBD1 (5 bases). Between the trimmed V and J ends, which lost 2 bases and 0 bases, there was a span of 10 bases. The CDR3 length is 15 residues. Germline CDR1 and CDR2: MNHNS and SASEGT. DNA of the CDR3: TGTGCCAGCAGTGAAATTAGGGGCATGAACACTGAAGCTTTCTTT. As protein: CASSEIRGMNTEAFF.

In DNA form, the CDR3 reads TGCGCCAGCAGCTGGGACAGGCAGGATAATTCACCCCTCCACTTT. Protein sequence: CASSWDRQDNSPLHF. This chain uses TRBV10-2 with TRBJ1-6; 8 bases align to TRBD1. CDR3 length equals 15 residues. CDR1 and CDR2 (germline): WSHSY, SAAADI. V lost 6 bases to trimming and J lost 5 bases; unmatched junction nucleotides: 6.

The gene calls are TRBV28 and TRBJ2-7, with D hard to call. The CDR3 covers 11 residues. V lost 4 bases and J 6 bases, leaving 7 bases between the germline ends. Germline loops: CDR1 MDHEN, CDR2 SYDVKM. The CDR3 bases are TGTGCCAGCAGTTCCCCCCCCGAGCAGTACTTC. This codes for CASSSPPEQYF.

This chain uses TRBV19 with TRBJ2-2, with D possibly matching TRBD2 (5 bases). The V end lost 1 base, the J end lost 3 bases, and 9 bases lay between the germline ends. CDR1 and CDR2 (germline): LNHDA, SQIVND (reference sequence). The CDR3 covers 15 residues. CDR3 sequence: CASSIARVHTGELFF. The CDR3 nucleotides are TGTGCCAGTAGTATAGCGCGGGTACACACCGGGGAGCTGTTTTTT.